These 18 T cell receptor beta chains were sequenced from one sample in a study of T cell changes during pregnancy in multiple sclerosis. Assay: immunoSEQ multiplex PCR; the TCRdb copy retains only in-frame clones and omits some. In the table there are under 70,000 clones, about 90% of which are singletons. This sample comprised CD4+ T cells from peripheral blood mononuclear cells, obtained in the first trimester of pregnancy. The receptors were sampled from a female donor with multiple sclerosis, enrolled in a pregnancy study.

The chain joins TRBV7-2 to TRBJ2-3; the D gene is possibly TRBD2 (5 bases). The length of the CDR3 is 13 residues. Per the germline V gene, CDR1 is SGHTA and CDR2 is FQGNSA. V shed 5 bases and J shed 4 bases, with 10 bases lying between them. CDR3: CASSTGVADTQYF. The CDR3 coding sequence is TGTGCCAGCAGCACCGGGGTTGCAGATACGCAGTATTTT.

J is TRBJ2-1 and V is TRBV11-3; D may be TRBD2 (6 bases). V was clipped by 5 bases and J by 4 bases, with 12 bases between them. The germline V gene encodes CDR1 SGHNT and CDR2 YENEEA. This CDR3 region has 14 residues. The CDR3 DNA follows: TGTGCCAGCAGCGGGGAGGTGGGGTACAATGAGCAGTTCTTC. Translating gives CASSGEVGYNEQFF.

The rearrangement joins TRBV6-6 to TRBJ2-5, with D possibly matching TRBD1 (6 bases). CDR3 size: 12 residues. V was shortened by 4 bases and J by 4 bases, with 7 bases between the two germline ends. Germline CDR1 reads MNHNY; CDR2 reads SVGAGI (reference sequence). CDR3 DNA: TGTGCCAGCAGTTTCAGGGGAGAGACCCAGTACTTC. Translation gives CASSFRGETQYF.

This chain connects TRBV4-1 to TRBJ2-7; D unresolved. The CDR3 spans 16 residues. Germline CDR1 reads MGHRA; CDR2 reads YSYEKL. V lost 1 base and J lost 0, with 13 bases in between. CDR3 amino acids: CASSQVFAAASYEQYF. The CDR3 DNA reads as TGCGCCAGCAGCCAAGTCTTTGCGGCCGCCTCCTACGAGCAGTACTTC.

V gene TRBV29-1 combines with J gene TRBJ2-3; 7 nucleotides align to TRBD2. Looked up from germline, CDR1 is SQVTM and CDR2 is ANQGSEA. V shed 7 bases, J shed 1 base, and the junction held 5 bases outside the gene matches. This CDR3 has 13 residues. In nucleotides, the CDR3 is TGCAGCGGTCGGGGGGACGGCACAGATACGCAGTATTTT. Encoded protein: CSGRGDGTDTQYF.

V is TRBV6-5 and J is TRBJ2-3; TRBD2 matches 8 bases. CDR1 and CDR2 from the germline V gene are MNHEY and SVGAGI. V lost 6 bases and J lost 4; bases outside the gene matches: 6. The CDR3 is 14 residues long. The CDR3 loop is CASSRLAGSDTQYF. The CDR3 DNA is TGTGCCAGCAGCCGGCTAGCGGGTTCAGATACGCAGTATTTT.

The J gene is TRBJ1-2, the V gene TRBV5-4, with 7 positions matching TRBD1. V lost 1 base, J lost 4 bases, and 7 bases stayed unmatched. Germline assignment: CDR1 SGHNT and CDR2 YYREEE (reference sequence). This CDR3 spans 15 amino acids. CDR3 sequence (DNA): TGTGCCAGCAGCTTGCCGGCAGGGGGTTCCTATGGCTACACCTTC. It codes for CASSLPAGGSYGYTF.

This rearrangement joins TRBV25-1 to TRBJ1-2, with 8 bases lining up with TRBD1. The CDR3 length is 16 residues. Germline CDR1 is MGHDK and CDR2 is SYGVNS. Trimming at V came to 0 bases and at J to 6 bases, leaving 9 bases not matched to a gene. The CDR3 DNA reads TGTGCCAGCAGTGAATACCTAGGACAGGGTTACGATGGCTACACCTTC. Encoded protein: CASSEYLGQGYDGYTF.

This chain uses TRBV9 with TRBJ2-3, with a weak D call TRBD2 (7 bases). The CDR3 has 16 amino acids. The ends were cut back, 0 bases at V and 2 bases at J, with 13 bases in the middle. Germline lookup yields CDR1 SGDLS and CDR2 YYNGEE. In DNA form, the CDR3 reads TGTGCCAGCAGCGTAGCTACGGGGGGCTCCACAGATACGCAGTATTTT. Protein product: CASSVATGGSTDTQYF.

The chain joins TRBV5-5 to TRBJ2-4; 7 bases agree with TRBD2. CDR3 length equals 14 residues. The germline V gene has CDR1 SGHKS and CDR2 YYEKEE (reference sequence). The V and J ends lost 1 base and 8 bases, in that order; junction bases with no gene match: 6. The CDR3 nucleotides read TGTGCCAGCAGCTTGAGGGAGGGAGCGCACATTCAGTACTTC. Translated: CASSLREGAHIQYF.

This clone was detected once. V and J are TRBV11-1 and TRBJ2-7, with a possible D match to TRBD1 (6 bases). CDR3 length equals 13 residues. Germline V gene data show CDR1 as SGHAT and CDR2 as FQDESV (reference sequence). Trimming removed 5 bases from V and 7 bases from J, with 15 bases in between. The DNA of the CDR3 is TGTGCCAGCAGCACAAGAACAGGGCGAGAGCAGTACTTC. This codes for CASSTRTGREQYF.

The genes are TRBV7-2 and TRBJ1-4, with 12 bases matching TRBD1. V shed 9 bases, J shed 1 base, and the junction held 3 bases outside the gene matches. The CDR3 length is 15 residues. Germline CDR1 SGHTA, CDR2 FQGNSA. In DNA, the CDR3 is TGTGCCAGTGGGGACAGGGGGCTAACTAATGAAAAACTGTTTTTT. It specifies CASGDRGLTNEKLFF.

The chain is built from TRBV5-6 and TRBJ2-5; 10 positions agree with TRBD1. The CDR3 runs 15 residues. The J segment lost 5 bases and the V segment lost 1 base, leaving 5 bases of the junction unmatched. Per germline, CDR1 SGHDT and CDR2 YYEEEE. The CDR3 sequence is CASSLRDRGEETQYF. The CDR3 DNA sequence: TGTGCCAGCAGCTTGAGGGACAGGGGAGAGGAGACCCAGTACTTC.

In this sample, this clone turned up once. The chain joins TRBV12-5 to TRBJ1-4; 7 bases match TRBD1. CDR1 is LGHNT and CDR2 is FRNRAP in the germline V gene. This CDR3 spans 16 amino acids. J lost 4 bases, V lost 6 bases, and 11 bases had no gene match. The DNA for the CDR3 is TGTGCTAGTGGCCTCATGACAGGGTCCTTTAATGAAAAACTGTTTTTT. As protein: CASGLMTGSFNEKLFF.

This clone is a singleton in its sample. This chain uses TRBV7-2 with TRBJ1-3; D is possibly TRBD1 (6 bases). This CDR3 is 15 amino acids long. Germline loops: CDR1 SGHTA, CDR2 FQGNSA. Trimming removed 5 bases from V and 1 base from J, with 12 bases in between. The CDR3 region is CASSPQTGSGNTIYF. In DNA form, the CDR3 reads TGTGCCAGCAGCCCCCAAACAGGGTCTGGAAACACCATATATTTT.

This chain connects TRBV5-4 to TRBJ2-1; the match to TRBD2 covers 9 bases. CDR3 length: 15 amino acids. Germline V gives CDR1 SGHNT, CDR2 YYREEE (reference sequence). V dropped 4 bases and J dropped 9; count of bases not matched to a gene: 11. In DNA form, the CDR3 reads TGTGCCAGCAGCGCGGGGGGGGGACTAGCAGGTGAGCAGTTCTTC. This encodes CASSAGGGLAGEQFF.

The V and J genes are TRBV19 and TRBJ2-1, with TRBD1 identical over 8 bases. CDR1 is LNHDA and CDR2 is SQIVND in the germline V gene (reference sequence). With 5 bases clipped from V and 13 bases from J, the junction kept 7 bases outside the gene matches. This CDR3 contains 12 residues. CDR3 sequence: CASSGQGIVQFF. CDR3 in DNA: TGTGCCAGTAGTGGACAGGGAATCGTACAGTTCTTC.

The gene calls are TRBV4-1 and TRBJ1-2, with D possibly matching TRBD1 (5 bases). The V and J ends lost 3 bases and 6 bases respectively, with 11 bases between them. The length of the CDR3 is 13 residues. Germline V gives CDR1 MGHRA, CDR2 YSYEKL. Here the CDR3 reads CASSHPLGHGYTF. CDR3 nucleotides: TGCGCCAGCAGCCATCCCCTGGGGCATGGCTACACCTTC.